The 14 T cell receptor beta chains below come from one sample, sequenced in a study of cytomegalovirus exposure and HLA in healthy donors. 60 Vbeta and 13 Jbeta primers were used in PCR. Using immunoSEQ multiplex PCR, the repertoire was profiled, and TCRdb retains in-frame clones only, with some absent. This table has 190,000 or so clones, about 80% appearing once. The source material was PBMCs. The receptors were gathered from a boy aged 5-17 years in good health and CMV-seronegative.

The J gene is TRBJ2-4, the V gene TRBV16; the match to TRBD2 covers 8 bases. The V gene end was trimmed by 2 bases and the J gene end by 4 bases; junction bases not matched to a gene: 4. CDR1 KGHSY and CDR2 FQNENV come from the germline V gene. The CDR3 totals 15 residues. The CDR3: CASSQVGTSKNIQYF. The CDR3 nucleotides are TGTGCCAGCAGCCAAGTCGGGACTAGTAAAAACATTCAGTACTTC.

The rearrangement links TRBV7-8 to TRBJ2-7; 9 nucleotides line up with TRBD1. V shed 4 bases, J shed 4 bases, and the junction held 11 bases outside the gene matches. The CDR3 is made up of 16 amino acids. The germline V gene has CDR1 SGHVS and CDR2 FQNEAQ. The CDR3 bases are TGTGCCAGCAGCTCTATACCCGGGACAGGGTTTTACGAGCAGTACTTC. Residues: CASSSIPGTGFYEQYF.

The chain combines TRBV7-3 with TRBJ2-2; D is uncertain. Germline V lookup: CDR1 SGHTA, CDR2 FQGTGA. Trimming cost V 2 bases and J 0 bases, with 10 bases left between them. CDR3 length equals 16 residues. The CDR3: CASSLEAAANTGELFF. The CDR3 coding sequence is TGTGCCAGCAGCTTAGAGGCAGCCGCGAACACCGGGGAGCTGTTTTTT.

In nucleotides, the CDR3 is TGTGCCAGCAGTGAGGCGGCCAAAGCTTTCTTT. Translating gives CASSEAAKAFF. V gene TRBV6-1 combines with J gene TRBJ1-1; D unresolved. V lost 3 bases, J lost 9 bases, and 8 bases lay in between. The CDR3 spans 11 residues. Germline CDR1 MNHNS, CDR2 SASEGT.

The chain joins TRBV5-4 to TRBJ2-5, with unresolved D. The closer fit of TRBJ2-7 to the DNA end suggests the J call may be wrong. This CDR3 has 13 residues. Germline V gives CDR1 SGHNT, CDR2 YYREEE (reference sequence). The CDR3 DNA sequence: TGTGCCAGCAGCTTGGGTCCCTTCTACGAGCAGTACTTC. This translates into CASSLGPFYEQYF.

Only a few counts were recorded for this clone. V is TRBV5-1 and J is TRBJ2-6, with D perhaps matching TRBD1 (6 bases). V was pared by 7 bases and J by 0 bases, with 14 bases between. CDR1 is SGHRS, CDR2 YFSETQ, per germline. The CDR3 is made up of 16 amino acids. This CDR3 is CASGRDRSSGANVLTF. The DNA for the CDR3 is TGCGCCAGCGGCAGAGACAGGAGCTCTGGGGCCAACGTCCTGACTTTC.

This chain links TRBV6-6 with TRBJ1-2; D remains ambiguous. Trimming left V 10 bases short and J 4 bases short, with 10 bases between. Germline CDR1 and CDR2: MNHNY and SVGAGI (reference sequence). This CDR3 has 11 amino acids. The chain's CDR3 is CAKGGSYGYTF. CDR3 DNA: TGTGCCAAAGGCGGCAGCTATGGCTACACCTTC.

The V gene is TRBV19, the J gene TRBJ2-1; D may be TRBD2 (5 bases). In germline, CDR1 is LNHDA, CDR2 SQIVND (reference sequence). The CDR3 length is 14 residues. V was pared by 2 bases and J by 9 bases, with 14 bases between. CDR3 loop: CASSISGITAEQFF. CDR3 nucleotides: TGTGCCAGTAGTATATCGGGAATTACGGCTGAGCAGTTCTTC.

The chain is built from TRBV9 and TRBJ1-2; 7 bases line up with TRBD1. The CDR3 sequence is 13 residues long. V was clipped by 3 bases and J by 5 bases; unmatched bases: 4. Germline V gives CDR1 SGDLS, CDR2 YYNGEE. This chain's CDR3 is CASSDQTGYGYTF. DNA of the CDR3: TGTGCCAGCAGCGACCAGACAGGGTATGGCTACACCTTC.

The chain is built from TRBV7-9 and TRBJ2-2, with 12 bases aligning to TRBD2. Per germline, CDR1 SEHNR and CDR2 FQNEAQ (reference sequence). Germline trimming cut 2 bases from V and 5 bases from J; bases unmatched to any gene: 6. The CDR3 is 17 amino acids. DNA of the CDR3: TGTGCCAGCAGCTTAAGACTAGCGGGAGCTGAAACCGGGGAGCTGTTTTTT. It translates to CASSLRLAGAETGELFF.

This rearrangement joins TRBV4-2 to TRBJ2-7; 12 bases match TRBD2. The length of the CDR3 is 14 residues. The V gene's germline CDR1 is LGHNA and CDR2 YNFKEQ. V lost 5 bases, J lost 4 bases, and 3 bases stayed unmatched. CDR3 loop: CASSAGLAGYEQYF. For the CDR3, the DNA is TGTGCCAGCAGCGCCGGACTAGCGGGGTACGAGCAGTACTTC.

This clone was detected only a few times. CDR3 DNA sequence: TGTGCCAGCAGGGAGACAGGGATTGGGAGTTATGGCTACACCTTC. Residues: CASRETGIGSYGYTF. The rearrangement uses TRBV28 and TRBJ1-2; 7 nucleotides line up with TRBD1. The CDR3 totals 15 residues. Trimming removed 6 bases from V and 5 bases from J; junction bases left unmatched: 12. Germline loops: CDR1 MDHEN, CDR2 SYDVKM.

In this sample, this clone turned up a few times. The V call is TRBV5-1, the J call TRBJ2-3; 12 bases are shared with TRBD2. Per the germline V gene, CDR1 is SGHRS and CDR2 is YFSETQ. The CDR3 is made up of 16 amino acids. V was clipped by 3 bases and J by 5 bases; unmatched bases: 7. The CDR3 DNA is TGCGCCAGCAGCTGGGAGACTAGCGGGAGAAGAGATACGCAGTATTTT. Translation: CASSWETSGRRDTQYF. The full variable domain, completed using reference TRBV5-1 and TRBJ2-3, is KAGVTQTPRYLIKTRGQQVTLSCSPISGHRSVSWYQQTPGQGLQFLFEYFSETQRNKGNFPGRFSGRQFSNSRSEMNVSTLELGDSALYLCASSWETSGRRDTQYFGPGTRLTVL.

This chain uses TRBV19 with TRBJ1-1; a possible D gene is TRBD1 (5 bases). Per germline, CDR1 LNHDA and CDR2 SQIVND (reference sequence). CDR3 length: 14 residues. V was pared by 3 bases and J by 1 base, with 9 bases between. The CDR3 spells CASSIGGTNTEAFF. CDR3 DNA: TGTGCCAGTAGTATCGGGGGGACGAACACTGAAGCTTTCTTT.